This TCR beta chain was captured by sequencing in a study of radiation and T cells in renal cell carcinoma (dated by TCRdb to the early 2020s). About the study as a whole: The samples were obtained from a clinical trial, where primary renal cell carcinomas were treated with 15 Gy stereotactic body radiation therapy and then removed by nephrectomy 4 weeks afterward. In total, 53 samples underwent TCR beta sequencing: around 25 tumors plus 27 peripheral blood samples. In the 40 to 60 samples combined, some 4 million unique CDR3 nucleotide sequences were found, encoding roughly 2,500,000 unique CDR3 amino acid sequences. Beyond this particular receptor, the publication reports: Dynamics of the blood repertoire were not tracked past 4 weeks after treatment. Because pretreatment tumor biopsies were not available, the baseline intratumoral presence of clonotypes could not be determined. Effects of radiation dose or scheduling on the TCR repertoire could not be addressed with the single-armed trial design. An increase in top tumor clonotypes in blood was observed from baseline to 2 weeks post-radiation, followed by contraction by 4 weeks, which was taken to suggest transient expansion of tumor-resident clones.

The sample's time point, from its label and the paper: baseline pretreatment blood. The sample's treatment or condition label, in plain terms: 15 Gy SBRT to primary tumor, nephrectomy 4 weeks later. Serial peripheral blood from radiation-treated patients was sampled at baseline, 2 weeks and 4 weeks after SBRT to track tumor-enriched clonotypes. Every patient had renal cell carcinoma of clear cell pathology. Genomic DNA for TCR sequencing was prepared using the QIAamp DNA Blood Mini Kit (Qiagen). The analyses included just those samples that passed every quality control check. Following the manufacturer's recommendations, the immunoSEQ kit was used to generate TCR beta libraries from genomic DNA. Library preparation used a first multiplex PCR with proprietary primers, then a second PCR adding unique barcodes, with bead cleanups after each round. Each sample batch included a kit-provided positive control reaction and a negative control reaction. The final libraries were assessed on an Agilent 4200 TapeStation D1000 ScreenTape, pooled by volume, and quantified by qPCR. An Illumina NextSeq500 fitted with a MidOutput 150-cycle cartridge performed the sequencing, running 156 Read1 cycles and 15 Index1 cycles with the kit's custom primers. The pooled library was loaded at around 0.98 pM, with a roughly 20% PhiX control spiked in. As for the authors' bioinformatics: Vendor-processed data were analyzed in R, and a clonotype was defined as all T cells sharing the same CDR3 nucleotide sequence. In the clone abundance analyses, frequencies were normalized to the 10,000 most abundant clones in each sample. Before analysis, public T cell clones were removed, and these numbered fewer than six per sample on average. Tumor-enriched clonotypes and baseline blood-enriched clonotypes were defined as those with an abundance difference of at least 32-fold between compartments. A beta-binomial differential abundance model was applied to find clonotypes that expanded or contracted between blood time points. Tumor-blood repertoire similarity was measured with the Baroni-Urbani and Buser coefficient, and group comparisons used two-tailed Wilcoxon tests in R. TCRdb retrieved this table from immuneACCESS and kept in-frame rearrangements only. Not all clones are present; in checked studies, unresolved V genes account for under half, and no reason is known for the remainder. V and J calls and clone size are as listed in that table; D and trimming were resolved from the DNA. Across this sample there are about 49,000 clones, with roughly four fifths seen only once. 25% to 35% of the sample is taken by the ten largest.

Its CDR3 holds 12 amino acids, cysteine through phenylalanine. Just the 36-base CDR3 DNA is kept, in frame starting at base 1. The germline V gene (reference sequence) provides CDR1 SEHNR and CDR2 FQNEAQ. Trimming at the junction amounts to 3 bases on V and 5 bases on J, and the germline ends lie 5 bases apart. Points on this clone: What this receptor recognizes is not known. No much larger clonotype is one base removed from it; base qualities were not supplied.

This clonotype was sampled from a woman aged 70 to 79 with renal cell carcinoma. The rearranged segments are TRBV7-9 and TRBJ2-1, with no D gene named confidently. The sequencing here drew on blood, taken from a patient whose treatment included radiotherapy and nephrectomy. The DNA reads as follows: TGTGCCAGCAGCTTCACCGACAATGAGCAGTTCTTC. This sequence encodes CASSFTDNEQFF.